A selection of T cell receptor beta chains follows, all from one sample in a study of CD8 T cells in ankylosing spondylitis. TCRdb redid the calling of the 5' RACE reads with MiXCR, one entry per CDR3 protein. This sample has 250,000 to 400,000 distinct CDR3 sequences, with 11% found just once. The sample taken for sequencing was blood, either unsorted or a sorted T cell fraction (not recorded which). The source is a female donor with ankylosing spondylitis or in good health (not recorded which). Each CDR3 is given with its conserved first and last residue. D genes are given only for firm matches. The size field is filled for only some rows; it gives once, few, many or a size class.

V gene	J gene	clone size	D gene	CDR3 protein	CDR3 DNA
TRBV20-1	TRBJ2-1	many	-	CSAREGRYNEQFF	TGCAGTGCTAGAGAAGGAAGATACAATGAGCAGTTCTTC
TRBV7-9	TRBJ2-1	few	TRBD1	CASSLGQGLNEQFF	TGTGCCAGCAGCTTAGGACAGGGGCTGAATGAGCAGTTCTTC
TRBV5-1	TRBJ2-2	-	-	CASSSAPGLNTGELFF	TGCGCCAGCAGCTCGGCCCCGGGACTCAACACCGGGGAGCTGTTTTTT
TRBV12-3/TRBV12-4	TRBJ1-5	many	-	CASSLARQDRNPQHF	TGTGCCAGCAGTTTAGCGAGGCAGGACCGGAATCCCCAGCATTTT
TRBV5-1	TRBJ2-7	many	-	CASSLMPEASYEQYF	TGCGCCAGCAGCTTGATGCCGGAAGCCAGCTACGAGCAGTACTTC
TRBV5-1	TRBJ2-2	many	-	CASRRGTGELFF	TGCGCCAGCAGAAGGGGGACCGGGGAGCTGTTTTTT
TRBV27	TRBJ1-6	many	-	CASSSGSSYNSPLHF	TGTGCCAGTAGTTCTGGGAGCTCCTATAATTCACCCCTCCACTTT
TRBV9	TRBJ2-3	few	-	CASSVALYSTDTQYF	TGTGCCAGCAGCGTAGCGCTCTATAGCACAGATACGCAGTATTTT
TRBV28	TRBJ2-3	many	-	CASSGVADTQYF	TGTGCCAGCAGTGGTGTCGCAGATACGCAGTATTTT
TRBV27	TRBJ1-5	few	-	CASSPRTLTASGNQPQHF	TGTGCCAGCAGTCCCCGGACATTGACTGCTTCAGGAAATCAGCCCCAGCATTTT
TRBV6-5	TRBJ2-3	many	-	CASSYSGASTDTQYF	TGTGCCAGCAGTTACTCGGGGGCCAGCACAGATACGCAGTATTTT
TRBV7-3	TRBJ1-5	-	-	CASSLQGRWVYSNQPQHF	TGTGCCAGCAGCTTACAGGGACGGTGGGTCTATAGCAATCAGCCCCAGCATTTT
TRBV5-1	TRBJ2-2	many	-	CASSSTGTVNTGELFF	TGCGCCAGCAGCTCAACCGGGACCGTTAACACCGGGGAGCTGTTTTTT
TRBV20-1	TRBJ2-5	few	TRBD2	CCASPPALAGGRIPKETQYF	TGCTGTGCTAGTCCTCCGGCGTTGGCGGGAGGTCGCATTCCCAAAGAGACCCAGTACTTC
TRBV6-1	TRBJ2-5	many	-	CASSTGMGSQETQYF	TGTGCCAGCAGTACAGGGATGGGGTCACAAGAGACCCAGTACTTC
TRBV7-9	TRBJ1-4	many	TRBD1	CASSGQGTNEKLFF	TGTGCCAGCAGCGGACAGGGTACTAATGAAAAACTGTTTTTT
TRBV7-8	TRBJ2-7	few	TRBD2	CASRPRTSGANSYEQYF	TGTGCCAGCAGGCCAAGGACTAGCGGGGCCAATTCCTACGAGCAGTACTTC
TRBV10-3	TRBJ2-5	many	TRBD2	CAIRGGVRGTEETQYF	TGTGCCATCAGGGGGGGGGTTCGAGGAACCGAAGAGACCCAGTACTTC
TRBV5-1	TRBJ2-7	many	-	CASSLDGPISYEQYF	TGCGCCAGCAGCTTGGACGGACCGATATCCTACGAGCAGTACTTC
TRBV30	TRBJ2-1	-	-	CAWGTGVASGEQFF	TGTGCCTGGGGAACTGGGGTTGCCAGCGGTGAGCAGTTCTTC
TRBV19	TRBJ2-2	many	TRBD1	CASSVGQGASGELFF	TGTGCCAGTAGTGTTGGACAGGGAGCGTCCGGGGAGCTGTTTTTT
TRBV5-1	TRBJ2-3	-	TRBD2	CASAPGGLTDTQYF	TGCGCCAGCGCTCCGGGGGGTCTCACAGATACGCAGTATTTT
TRBV20-1	TRBJ2-2	few	TRBD2	CSASSGGYTGELFF	TGCAGTGCTAGTAGCGGGGGGTACACCGGGGAGCTGTTTTTT
TRBV29-1	TRBJ2-1	-	-	CSVGVLSPGEQLF	TGCAGCGTTGGGGTTCTTTCCCCGGGTGAGCAGCTCTTC
TRBV5-1	TRBJ2-1	few	-	CASSRFQGREYNEQFF	TGCGCCAGCAGCAGATTCCAGGGGCGTGAATACAATGAGCAGTTCTTC
TRBV10-2	TRBJ2-1	many	-	CASRQSGNEQFF	TGCGCCAGCAGGCAGTCTGGGAATGAGCAGTTCTTC
TRBV20-1	TRBJ2-5	many	TRBD1	CSARVTGIFETQYF	TGCAGTGCTAGAGTGACAGGGATCTTCGAGACCCAGTACTTC